This section outlines one T cell receptor beta chain sequence together with its context. The antigen remains undetermined. This sample was included in a study of cytomegalovirus exposure and HLA in healthy donors. Primers: 60 Vbeta forward and 13 Jbeta reverse. Assay: immunoSEQ multiplex PCR; the TCRdb copy retains only in-frame clones and omits some. The sample holds fewer than 200,000 clones, around 80% seen once. Findings of the study overall: The availability of immune exposure information extended only to CMV serostatus. Later genetic work tied a missense DCLRE1C variant to beta-chain V and J trimming.

V lost 6 bases and J lost 0, with 11 bases in between. This CDR3 has 14 residues. Germline-derived CDR1 and CDR2 are LNHNV and YYDKDF (reference sequence). Sequencing used PBMCs. The source is a woman aged 50 to 65 in good health and CMV-seropositive. V and J are TRBV15 and TRBJ2-5; possible D gene TRBD2, 6 bases. This CDR3 reads CATSAGQNQETQYF. The CDR3 region has the DNA TGTGCCACCAGTGCGGGGCAGAACCAAGAGACCCAGTACTTC.